Shown below are 12 T cell receptor beta chains from a single sample sequenced in a study of patients and donors after allogeneic stem cell transplantation. Using its own MiXCR run on the RT-PCR reads, TCRdb lists one record per CDR3 protein. The sample contains about 200,000 distinct CDR3 sequences, around 41% of which appear only once. The sample was blood, either unsorted or a sorted T cell fraction (not recorded which). The receptors derive from a human donor who was either an allogeneic HSCT recipient or a stem cell or donor lymphocyte infusion donor (not recorded which). It is not recorded whose cells these are; they may come from a transplant donor.

There are a few counts of this clonotype. The chain is built from TRBV7-3 and TRBJ1-1; 8 nucleotides match TRBD1. V gave up 5 bases and J gave up 1 base; unmatched junction bases: 0. The CDR3 has 13 amino acids. CDR1 is SGHTA and CDR2 is FQGTGA in the germline V gene. The CDR3 nucleotides are TGTGCCAGCAGCACAGGGGGGAACACTGAAGCTTTCTTT. This encodes CASSTGGNTEAFF.

This chain joins TRBV29-1 and TRBJ2-5; a weak D match, TRBD2 (5 bases). V was clipped by 4 bases and J by 2 bases, with 11 bases between them. Per germline, CDR1 SQVTM and CDR2 ANQGSEA. The CDR3 runs to 13 residues. CDR3 amino acids: CSVARGPQETQYF. The CDR3 coding sequence is TGCAGCGTTGCTAGAGGGCCACAAGAGACCCAGTACTTC.

J is TRBJ1-2 and V is TRBV10-3, with D perhaps TRBD1 (5 bases). Trimming stripped 3 bases from V and 7 bases from J, with 9 bases between. The CDR3 consists of 12 residues. CDR1 is ENHRY and CDR2 is SYGVKD in the germline V gene. CDR3 DNA: TGTGCCATCAGTGACGGGGGGTTTGGCTACACCTTC. It codes for CAISDGGFGYTF.

This clonotype came up a few times. The J gene is TRBJ2-7, the V gene TRBV12-3 or TRBV12-4; D remains unclear. The CDR3 contains 16 residues. Trimming took off 6 bases at V and 2 bases at J, with 20 bases between the two ends. CDR3 in DNA: TGTGCCAGCAGCGGTCCCCGGGCAGCTGAAGCCTACGAGCAGTACTTC. The encoded protein is CASSGPRAAEAYEQYF.

V usage is TRBV6-5 and J usage is TRBJ1-5; 8 nucleotides line up with TRBD1. The length of the CDR3 is 15 residues. V gave up 5 bases and J gave up 5 bases; unmatched junction bases: 8. Germline V gives CDR1 MNHEY, CDR2 SVGAGI. The CDR3 protein is CASSPTRGRDQPQHF. In DNA, the CDR3 is TGTGCCAGCAGTCCAACCAGGGGGCGCGATCAGCCCCAGCATTTT.

The chain carries TRBV7-8 and TRBJ2-2; no definite D call. Germline V gene lookup returns CDR1 SGHVS and CDR2 FQNEAQ. Trimming pared 5 bases from V and 0 bases from J, leaving 4 bases between. CDR3 size: 13 residues. CDR3 sequence (DNA): TGTGCCAGCAGCCACTCGAACACCGGGGAGCTGTTTTTT. Residues: CASSHSNTGELFF.

The V gene is TRBV6-1, the J gene TRBJ1-1; the match to TRBD1 covers 8 bases. This CDR3 comprises 14 residues. Germline lookup yields CDR1 MNHNS and CDR2 SASEGT. Germline trimming cut 7 bases from V and 3 bases from J; bases unmatched to any gene: 7. The CDR3 region is CASNLQGDDTEAFF. The CDR3 DNA sequence: TGTGCCAGCAACTTACAGGGGGATGACACTGAAGCTTTCTTT.

This clonotype was found once. The chain recombines TRBV5-1 with TRBJ1-1, with D possibly being TRBD1 (5 bases). The germline V gene encodes CDR1 SGHRS and CDR2 YFSETQ. V shed 0 bases and J shed 3 bases, with 21 bases lying between them. The CDR3 spans 18 residues. The CDR3 DNA follows: TGCGCCAGCAGCTTGGCAGCCCTGGCGGGGGTCATGGACACTGAAGCTTTCTTT. Amino acids: CASSLAALAGVMDTEAFF.

This clonotype was recorded a few times. A much bigger clone sits one base away, suggesting this may be a read error. This chain connects TRBV7-8 to TRBJ1-1; maybe TRBD1 (6 bases). The germline CDR1 and CDR2 sequences are SGHVS and FQNEAQ. The CDR3 runs 13 residues. V gave up 5 bases and J gave up 7 bases, with 14 bases separating them. Here the CDR3 reads CASSLTGGIEAFF. The CDR3 DNA reads as TGTGCCAGCAGCCTGACAGGAGGCATTGAAGCTTTCTTT.

This clonotype was picked up a small number of times. This chain joins TRBV12-3 or TRBV12-4 and TRBJ1-1; 8 nucleotides agree with TRBD1. The CDR3 runs 14 residues. Trimming cost V 5 bases and J 4 bases; bases outside gene matches: 6. The CDR3 DNA is TGTGCCAGCAGTCAACGACAGGGGAGCACTGAAGCTTTCTTT. This encodes CASSQRQGSTEAFF.

The genes are TRBV5-1 and TRBJ2-3; possibly TRBD1 or TRBD2 for D (5 bases each). This CDR3 is built from 12 residues. Germline CDR1 reads SGHRS; CDR2 reads YFSETQ. V gave up 8 bases and J gave up 5 bases, with 12 bases separating them. The CDR3, as DNA: TGCGCCAGTACCCTTGGGGGAGATACGCAGTATTTT. This codes for CASTLGGDTQYF.

This clonotype was counted between two and nine times. The J gene is TRBJ1-6, the V gene TRBV9, with 7 bases that match TRBD1. V dropped 3 bases and J dropped 5; count of bases not matched to a gene: 8. Germline lookup yields CDR1 SGDLS and CDR2 YYNGEE. The length of the CDR3 is 16 residues. DNA of the CDR3: TGTGCCAGCAGCGGATCGGCAGGGGGTAATAATTCACCCCTCCACTTT. It specifies CASSGSAGGNNSPLHF.